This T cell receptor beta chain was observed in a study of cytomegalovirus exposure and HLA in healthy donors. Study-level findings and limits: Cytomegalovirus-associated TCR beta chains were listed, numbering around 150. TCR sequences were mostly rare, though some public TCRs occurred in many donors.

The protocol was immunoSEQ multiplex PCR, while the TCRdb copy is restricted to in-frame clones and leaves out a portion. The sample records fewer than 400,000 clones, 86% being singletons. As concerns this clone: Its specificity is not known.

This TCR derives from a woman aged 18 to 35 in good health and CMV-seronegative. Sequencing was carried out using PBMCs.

CDR3 region: CASSLGPGTGTHEQFF. The CDR3 region has the DNA TGTGCCAGCAGCTTGGGGCCCGGGACAGGTACACATGAGCAGTTCTTC. The chain joins TRBV5-8 to TRBJ2-1; 8 positions match TRBD1. Germline V lookup: CDR1 SGHTS, CDR2 YDEGEE. The CDR3 runs to 16 residues. V dropped 0 bases and J dropped 8; count of bases not matched to a gene: 10. Filled out from reference TRBV5-8 and TRBJ2-1, the complete variable domain reads EAGVTQSPTHLIKTRGQQATLRCSPISGHTSVYWYQQALGLGLQFLLWYDEGEERNRGNFPPRFSGRQFPNYSSELNVNALELEDSALYLCASSLGPGTGTHEQFFGPGTRLTVL.